This entry describes one T cell receptor beta chain. Germline V gene sequence: CDR1 SGHDN, CDR2 FVKESK. V was shortened by 4 bases and J by 4 bases, with 10 bases between the two germline ends. The CDR3 has 13 amino acids. One entry per CDR3 protein, called by TCRdb with MiXCR from the RT-PCR reads. In the table there are fewer than 200,000 distinct CDR3 sequences, around 28% of which are singletons. The record originates from a study of patients and donors after allogeneic stem cell transplantation. Sequencing was done on a sample of blood, either unsorted or a sorted T cell fraction (not recorded which). The receptor's source is a human donor who was either an allogeneic HSCT recipient or a stem cell or donor lymphocyte infusion donor (not recorded which). It is not recorded whose cells these are; they may come from a transplant donor. The rearrangement links TRBV14 to TRBJ1-2; D is ambiguous. The CDR3 sequence is CASSPPGRYGYTF. DNA of the CDR3: TGTGCCAGCAGCCCCCCAGGCCGCTATGGCTACACCTTC.